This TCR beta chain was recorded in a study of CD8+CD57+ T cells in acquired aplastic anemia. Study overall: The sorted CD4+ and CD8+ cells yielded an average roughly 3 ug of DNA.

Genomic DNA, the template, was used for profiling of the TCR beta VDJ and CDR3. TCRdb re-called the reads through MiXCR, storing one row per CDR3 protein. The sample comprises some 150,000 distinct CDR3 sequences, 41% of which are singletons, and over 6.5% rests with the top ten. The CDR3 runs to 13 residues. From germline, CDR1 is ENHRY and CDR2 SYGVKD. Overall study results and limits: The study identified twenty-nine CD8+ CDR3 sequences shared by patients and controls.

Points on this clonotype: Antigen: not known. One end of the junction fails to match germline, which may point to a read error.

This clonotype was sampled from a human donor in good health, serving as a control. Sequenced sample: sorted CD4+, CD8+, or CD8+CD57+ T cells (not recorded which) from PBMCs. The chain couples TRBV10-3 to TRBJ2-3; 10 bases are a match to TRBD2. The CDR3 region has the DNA TGTGCCATCGCTAGCGGGGGCACTGATACGCAGTATTTT. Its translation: CAIASGGTDTQYF.